The 10 T cell receptor beta chains presented below share a single source sample, sequenced in a study of blood T cells in healthy people across ages. Combining a sample-barcoded 5' primer with a J-beta primer mix, a second PCR ran for roughly 7 to 12 cycles. Via MiXCR, TCRdb re-called the 5' RACE reads, giving one row per CDR3 protein. Found here are under 2 million distinct CDR3 sequences, 34% of them singletons; the top ten hold about 11%. Sequencing used blood. These receptors all stem from a woman aged 30 to 39 in good health.

The chain joins TRBV12-3 or TRBV12-4 to TRBJ1-1, with 8 bases aligning to TRBD1. V gave up 6 bases and J gave up 3 bases; unmatched junction bases: 6. CDR3 length equals 14 residues. In DNA, the CDR3 is TGTGCCAGCAGGGGGACAGGTGGGGACACTGAAGCTTTCTTT. This encodes CASRGTGGDTEAFF.

V is TRBV5-6 and J is TRBJ2-5; D might be TRBD2 (5 bases). The germline gives CDR1 SGHDT, CDR2 YYEEEE. V lost 0 bases and J lost 5, with 14 bases in between. The CDR3 loop spans 15 amino acids. The CDR3 loop reads CASSLGSTGIETQYF. CDR3 nucleotides: TGTGCCAGCAGCTTGGGCAGTACGGGGATTGAGACCCAGTACTTC.

This clonotype was observed a handful of times. The rearrangement uses TRBV28 and TRBJ1-6; D unresolved. CDR3 length equals 14 residues. Deletions cut 6 bases from V and 5 bases from J, with 11 bases between. Germline V gene lookup returns CDR1 MDHEN and CDR2 SYDVKM. The CDR3 sequence: CASRIGRDNSPLHF. CDR3 in DNA: TGTGCCAGCAGAATCGGACGGGATAATTCACCCCTCCACTTT.

This clonotype was counted between two and nine times. The rearrangement uses TRBV6-4 and TRBJ2-3; 7 bases fit TRBD2. The J segment lost 13 bases and the V segment lost 4 bases, leaving 8 bases of the junction unmatched. The CDR3 runs to 12 residues. Germline V gene sequence: CDR1 MRHNA, CDR2 SNTAGT. CDR3: CASSGEGEDEYF. The DNA of the CDR3 is TGTGCCAGCAGTGGGGAGGGCGAGGATGAGTATTTT.

The table lists this clonotype with a few counts. The chain uses TRBV29-1 and TRBJ2-1, with 9 bases lining up with TRBD1. V lost 6 bases, J lost 5 bases, and 11 bases stayed unmatched. Germline V gene data show CDR1 as SQVTM and CDR2 as ANQGSEA. The CDR3 has 15 residues. The CDR3 nucleotides read TGCAGCGTCGAGCTGACAGGGGGTTTAAACAATGAGCAGTTCTTC. It is translated as CSVELTGGLNNEQFF.

This clonotype showed up just a few times. V gene TRBV7-6 combines with J gene TRBJ2-7; D might be TRBD1 (6 bases). V lost 5 bases, J lost 1 base, and 21 bases lay in between. The germline V gene encodes CDR1 SGHVS and CDR2 FNYEAQ. The CDR3 covers 17 residues. The CDR3 sequence is CASSPGAGAGVSYEQYF. CDR3 in DNA: TGTGCCAGCAGCCCAGGGGCCGGGGCAGGAGTATCCTACGAGCAGTACTTC.

The rearrangement uses TRBV3-1 and TRBJ2-7; TRBD1 might be the D (6 bases). CDR3 length equals 12 residues. CDR1 is LGHDT and CDR2 is YNNKEL in the germline V gene (reference sequence). Trimming removed 6 bases from V and 6 bases from J, with 12 bases in between. CDR3 bases: TGTGCCAGCAGAGCCCTCAGGGGCGAGCAGTACTTC. Translating it yields CASRALRGEQYF.

This clonotype was seen a few times. The chain recombines TRBV19 with TRBJ2-7; 7 bases fit TRBD1. Germline values: CDR1 LNHDA, CDR2 SQIVND (reference sequence). The CDR3 is made up of 13 amino acids. The J segment lost 4 bases and the V segment lost 7 bases, leaving 7 bases of the junction unmatched. The CDR3, as DNA: TGTGCCAGTACTGACCAGGGACAGTACGAGCAGTACTTC. Protein: CASTDQGQYEQYF.

This sequence joins TRBV7-3 and TRBJ2-2; 8 bases line up with TRBD1. The CDR3 sequence is 14 residues long. V shed 5 bases, J shed 6 bases, and the junction held 5 bases outside the gene matches. CDR1 SGHTA and CDR2 FQGTGA come from the germline V gene. The CDR3 reads CASSKETGAGELFF. CDR3 nucleotide sequence: TGTGCCAGCAGCAAAGAGACAGGGGCCGGGGAGCTGTTTTTT.

This clonotype showed up many times. The chain couples TRBV20-1 to TRBJ1-5; possible D gene TRBD1, 6 bases. Looked up from germline, CDR1 is DFQATT and CDR2 is SNEGSKA (reference sequence). V gave up 0 bases and J gave up 6 bases, with 21 bases separating them. The CDR3 sequence is 17 residues long. CDR3 sequence reads: CSARDRKQGWLGQPQHF. CDR3 nucleotides: TGCAGTGCTAGAGATAGGAAACAGGGTTGGTTGGGTCAGCCCCAGCATTTT.